A single sample is the source of the 21 T cell receptor beta chains below, sequenced in a study of shared clonotypes between healthy human individuals. Sequenced by immunoSEQ multiplex PCR; TCRdb stores in-frame clones only, minus some. The table includes under 150,000 clones, 65% to 75% detected once. Sequencing was performed on memory CD8+ T cells sorted from blood. Subset noted: CD45RO+ cells pooled with CCR7-negative TemRA cells. These receptors all stem from a young woman in good health.

V is TRBV19 and J is TRBJ1-5; a weak D match, TRBD1 (5 bases). Germline CDR1 reads LNHDA; CDR2 reads SQIVND (reference sequence). V dropped 7 bases and J dropped 2 bases, with 15 bases sitting between them. The CDR3 runs 15 residues. This CDR3 is CASTRDRWGNQPQHF. The CDR3 DNA follows: TGTGCCAGTACCAGGGACCGCTGGGGCAATCAGCCCCAGCATTTT.

This chain links TRBV7-9 with TRBJ2-5; D is perhaps TRBD2 (6 bases). Deletions cut 5 bases from V and 5 bases from J, with 18 bases between. CDR1 and CDR2 (germline): SEHNR, FQNEAQ (reference sequence). The CDR3 runs to 15 residues. CDR3 sequence (DNA): TGTGCCAGCAGCCTTTCCCTTGGAGGGAGGGAGACCCAGTACTTC. This sequence encodes CASSLSLGGRETQYF.

The rearrangement links TRBV28 to TRBJ2-5; D is undetermined. The ends were cut back, 6 bases at V and 4 bases at J, with 9 bases in the middle. Germline V gives CDR1 MDHEN, CDR2 SYDVKM. The CDR3 totals 12 residues. For the CDR3, the DNA is TGTGCCAGCAGGAATCCCCCAGAGACCCAGTACTTC. Its translation: CASRNPPETQYF.

The chain combines TRBV11-3 with TRBJ2-7; 7 positions agree with TRBD2. The V segment lost 9 bases and the J segment 8 bases; nucleotides outside the gene matches: 16. Looked up from germline, CDR1 is SGHNT and CDR2 is YENEEA. The CDR3 is 14 amino acids. CDR3 bases: TGTGCCAGTCTTAAGCGGGGTCGGCATGTGAAGCAGTACTTC. It translates to CASLKRGRHVKQYF.

The genes are TRBV14 and TRBJ2-1; 13 nucleotides align to TRBD2. The germline V gene encodes CDR1 SGHDN and CDR2 FVKESK. Trimming cost V 4 bases and J 5 bases; bases outside gene matches: 5. This CDR3 is 16 amino acids long. Written as DNA, the CDR3 is TGTGCCAGCAGCCTATCAGGACTAGCGGGAGACAATGAGCAGTTCTTC. It is translated as CASSLSGLAGDNEQFF.

The CDR3 coding sequence is TGTGCCAGCTCCCAGGCAGATGGCGGGAGGGCCGGAGATGAGCAGTTCTTC. Protein: CASSQADGGRAGDEQFF. This chain connects TRBV2 to TRBJ2-1; 9 bases are a match to TRBD2. The CDR3 covers 17 residues. The V gene's germline CDR1 is SNHLY and CDR2 FYNNEI. V was pared by 8 bases and J by 8 bases, with 19 bases of the junction left unmatched.

CDR3 protein: CASSEAGGQQETQYF. As DNA, the CDR3 is TGTGCCAGCAGTGAAGCTGGCGGACAACAAGAGACCCAGTACTTC. V and J are TRBV6-1 and TRBJ2-5, with a tentative D call TRBD1 (5 bases). Germline V gene lookup returns CDR1 MNHNS and CDR2 SASEGT. V was cut by 0 bases and J by 2 bases, with 10 bases left in between. This CDR3 region has 15 residues.

This clone came up once. The chain links TRBV19 to TRBJ2-4; D is possibly TRBD1 or TRBD2 (5 bases each). V lost 5 bases and J lost 6, with 11 bases in between. Germline V lookup: CDR1 LNHDA, CDR2 SQIVND (reference sequence). This CDR3 has 13 residues. CDR3 residues: CASSGGTGNIQYF. CDR3 DNA sequence: TGTGCCAGTAGTGGGGGTACAGGAAACATTCAGTACTTC. Combining the CDR3 with reference TRBV19 and TRBJ2-4 gives the whole variable domain DGGITQSPKYLFRKEGQNVTLSCEQNLNHDAMYWYRQDPGQGLRLIYYSQIVNDFQKGDIAEGYSVSREKKESFPLTVTSAQKNPTAFYLCASSGGTGNIQYFGAGTRLSVL.

This clone was seen a single time. J is TRBJ1-1 and V is TRBV7-3, with a weak D call TRBD1 (5 bases). V lost 5 bases to trimming and J lost 1 base, with 20 bases between them. CDR3 length: 17 amino acids. Germline-derived CDR1 and CDR2 are SGHTA and FQGTGA. The CDR3 DNA reads as TGTGCCAGCAGCGTAAGCAGGGCCCTGGAGAGGAACACTGAAGCTTTCTTT. The encoded protein is CASSVSRALERNTEAFF.

The V call is TRBV6-1, the J call TRBJ1-5; D unclear. Trimming removed 6 bases at V and 7 bases at J, with 16 bases between. CDR3 size: 14 residues. Germline values: CDR1 MNHNS, CDR2 SASEGT. The CDR3 sequence is CASRSPGEAQPQHF. The CDR3 DNA sequence: TGTGCCAGCAGGTCCCCAGGTGAGGCCCAGCCCCAGCATTTT.

V gene TRBV15 combines with J gene TRBJ2-5; the D gene could be TRBD1 or TRBD2 (5 bases each). The CDR3 consists of 14 residues. V gave up 2 bases and J gave up 6 bases, with 13 bases separating them. Germline values: CDR1 LNHNV, CDR2 YYDKDF (reference sequence). This CDR3 is CATSRPGPAQTQYF. The CDR3, as DNA: TGTGCCACCAGCAGACCGGGACCGGCACAGACCCAGTACTTC.

This sequence joins TRBV4-1 and TRBJ1-5; D gene ambiguous. Germline lookup yields CDR1 MGHRA and CDR2 YSYEKL. This CDR3 is 17 amino acids long. Deletions cut 1 base from V and 2 bases from J, with 15 bases between. CDR3: CASSQVPQAGRNQPQHF. CDR3 nucleotides: TGCGCCAGCAGCCAAGTCCCGCAGGCCGGACGCAATCAGCCCCAGCATTTT.

The rearrangement uses TRBV20-1 and TRBJ2-5; tentative D call: TRBD1 (6 bases). The J call could be wrong; TRBJ2-7 is a better fit for the DNA end. Germline V gene lookup returns CDR1 DFQATT and CDR2 SNEGSKA (reference sequence). The CDR3 is 11 amino acids. In nucleotides, the CDR3 is TGCAGTGCGACACAGGGCCACGAGCAGTACTTC. It is translated as CSATQGHEQYF.

As for this clone: A far larger clone is only one base removed, so a read error is likely. The chain links TRBV6-4 to TRBJ2-1; 11 nucleotides line up with TRBD2. This CDR3 is built from 15 residues. J was trimmed by 5 bases and V by 0 bases; bases with no gene match: 0. Germline V gene data show CDR1 as MRHNA and CDR2 as SNTAGT. CDR3 amino acids: CASSDSTSGNNEQFF. The CDR3 coding sequence is TGTGCCAGCAGTGACTCGACTAGCGGGAACAATGAGCAGTTCTTC.

The rearrangement joins TRBV6-5 to TRBJ2-7; the match to TRBD2 covers 10 bases. Germline V gene data show CDR1 as MNHEY and CDR2 as SVGAGI. J gave up 0 bases and V 7 bases, and 3 bases lay outside the gene matches. The CDR3 runs 14 residues. This CDR3 reads CASKREGASYEQYF. The CDR3 DNA reads TGTGCCAGCAAGCGGGAGGGCGCCTCCTACGAGCAGTACTTC.

The rearrangement joins TRBV11-2 to TRBJ2-3; D not certain. CDR1 is SGHAT and CDR2 is FQNNGV in the germline V gene. The V end lost 5 bases, the J end lost 4 bases, and 19 bases lay between the germline ends. There are 16 residues in the CDR3. In DNA form, the CDR3 reads TGTGCCAGCAGCCAAGATCTAGGGAAAGGGTCAGATACGCAGTATTTT. Its translation: CASSQDLGKGSDTQYF.

This clone has a count of ten or more. This rearrangement joins TRBV7-9 to TRBJ2-1, with no clear D. The CDR3 loop spans 13 amino acids. Trimming removed 3 bases from V and 7 bases from J, with 10 bases in between. Germline CDR1 reads SEHNR; CDR2 reads FQNEAQ (reference sequence). CDR3 nucleotides: TGTGCCAGCAGCTTGAGTTCCAGGAATGAGCAGTTCTTC. Translating gives CASSLSSRNEQFF.

The chain carries TRBV23-1 and TRBJ2-4, with no clear D. TRBV23-1 is flagged as an ORF with uncertain function. Deletions cut 2 bases from V and 1 base from J, with 0 bases between. This CDR3 comprises 12 residues. The CDR3 is CASSQAKNIQYF. The CDR3 region has the DNA TGCGCCAGCAGTCAAGCCAAAAACATTCAGTACTTC.

V usage is TRBV2 and J usage is TRBJ1-4; no firm D call. The CDR3 runs to 16 residues. V was trimmed by 4 bases and J by 0 bases, leaving 12 bases between them. Germline V lookup: CDR1 SNHLY, CDR2 FYNNEI. The CDR3 region is CASSAQLPATNEKLFF. The CDR3 nucleotides read TGTGCCAGCAGTGCACAGCTCCCTGCAACTAATGAAAAACTGTTTTTT.

This sequence joins TRBV4-1 and TRBJ2-5; 10 nucleotides agree with TRBD2. The J call may not be correct, given that the DNA end is closer to TRBJ2-7. The germline CDR1 and CDR2 sequences are MGHRA and YSYEKL. The CDR3 contains 15 residues. The CDR3: CASSPAGGRSYEQYF. The CDR3, as DNA: TGCGCCAGCAGCCCAGCGGGGGGGAGATCCTACGAGCAGTACTTC.

This clone has just a few counts. The chain carries TRBV5-4 and TRBJ2-2; 11 bases align to TRBD2. Germline V gives CDR1 SGHNT, CDR2 YYREEE (reference sequence). The CDR3 length is 16 residues. V dropped 4 bases and J dropped 4; count of bases not matched to a gene: 6. The DNA of the CDR3 is TGTGCCAGCAGCCCGCTAGCGGGAGGAGGCACCGGGGAGCTGTTTTTT. Translated, it gives CASSPLAGGGTGELFF.